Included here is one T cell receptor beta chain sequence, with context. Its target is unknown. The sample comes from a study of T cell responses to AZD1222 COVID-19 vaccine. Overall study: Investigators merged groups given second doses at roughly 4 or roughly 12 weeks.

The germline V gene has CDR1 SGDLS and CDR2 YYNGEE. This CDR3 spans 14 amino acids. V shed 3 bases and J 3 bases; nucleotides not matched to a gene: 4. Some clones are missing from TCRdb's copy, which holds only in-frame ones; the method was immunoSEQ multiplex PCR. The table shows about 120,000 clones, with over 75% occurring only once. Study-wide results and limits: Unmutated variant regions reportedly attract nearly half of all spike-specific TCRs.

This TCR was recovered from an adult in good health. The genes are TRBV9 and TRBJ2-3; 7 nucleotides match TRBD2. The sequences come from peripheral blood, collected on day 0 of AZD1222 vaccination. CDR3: CASSGGGSTDTQYF. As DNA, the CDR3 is TGTGCCAGCAGCGGGGGCGGGAGTACAGATACGCAGTATTTT. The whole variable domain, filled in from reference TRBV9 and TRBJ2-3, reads DSGVTQTPKHLITATGQRVTLRCSPRSGDLSVYWYQQSLDQGLQFLIQYYNGEERAKGNILERFSAQQFPDLHSELNLSSLELGDSALYFCASSGGGSTDTQYFGPGTRLTVL.